What follows are 22 T cell receptor beta chains derived from one specimen sequenced in a study of siplizumab effects on memory and regulatory T cells (dated 2019 in TCRdb). To prepare the library, the immunoSEQ multiplex PCR assay was applied. As stored in TCRdb, this immuneACCESS dataset retains in-frame rearrangements with V and J assigned. A fraction of the clones does not appear; measured against another copy, unresolved V genes explain less than half of the discrepancy, and the remainder lacks a known reason. The sample has about 87,000 clones on record, 85% to 90% of them singletons. About 15% of the sample lies in the top ten. Sequenced sample: CD4+ T cells sorted from blood. These receptors came from a human donor in good health.

The chain joins TRBV19 to TRBJ2-2, with TRBD2 identical over 12 bases. The CDR3 is made up of 18 amino acids. CDR1 and CDR2 from the germline V gene are LNHDA and SQIVND (reference sequence). Trimming cost V 1 base and J 3 bases; bases outside gene matches: 6. The CDR3 DNA sequence: TGTGCCAGTAGTATAGGGCTAGCGGGAGGGGGGTACACCGGGGAGCTGTTTTTT. This codes for CASSIGLAGGGYTGELFF.

The chain carries TRBV10-2 and TRBJ2-1; 11 bases are shared with TRBD1. CDR1 is WSHSY, CDR2 SAAADI, per germline. Trimming cost V 2 bases and J 8 bases; bases outside gene matches: 5. The CDR3 is made up of 15 amino acids. The CDR3 DNA is TGCGCCAGCAGTGAGCGGACAGGGGGCACGGATGAGCAGTTCTTC. Its protein is CASSERTGGTDEQFF.

The chain couples TRBV9 to TRBJ1-1; 7 positions match TRBD1. Per the germline V gene, CDR1 is SGDLS and CDR2 is YYNGEE. Trimming took 4 bases from V and 3 from J; bases not matched to a gene: 12. The CDR3 runs to 16 residues. As DNA, the CDR3 is TGTGCCAGCAGCCCAATTCGACAGGGAAGGGACACTGAAGCTTTCTTT. Amino acid sequence: CASSPIRQGRDTEAFF.

CDR3 DNA: TGTGCCTCACCGGGACAGGGTTTGGAAAAACTGTTTTTT. Amino acid sequence: CASPGQGLEKLFF. The V call is TRBV30, the J call TRBJ1-4; 9 nucleotides agree with TRBD1. Germline V gene sequence: CDR1 GTSNPN, CDR2 SVGIG (reference sequence). The CDR3 has 13 amino acids. With V trimmed by 7 bases and J by 8 bases, 8 bases remained unmatched.

The rearrangement uses TRBV28 and TRBJ2-1; the D gene is possibly TRBD2 (7 bases). This CDR3 is 16 amino acids long. Deletions cut 2 bases from V and 6 bases from J, with 17 bases between. Germline assignment: CDR1 MDHEN and CDR2 SYDVKM. CDR3 sequence (DNA): TGTGCCAGCAGTTTAGCCGGGGGGCCTCGCGGCAATGAGCAGTTCTTC. Its protein product is CASSLAGGPRGNEQFF.

The V and J genes are TRBV6-6 and TRBJ2-5; D perhaps matches TRBD1 (6 bases). Germline values: CDR1 MNHNY, CDR2 SVGAGI (reference sequence). The V end lost 10 bases, the J end lost 2 bases, and 14 bases lay between the germline ends. CDR3 length: 13 amino acids. CDR3 nucleotide sequence: TGTGCCACCCGGGGTGACAGGCAAGAGACCCAGTACTTC. This codes for CATRGDRQETQYF.

The V gene is TRBV7-9, the J gene TRBJ2-5, with 8 bases matching TRBD2. CDR1 and CDR2 (germline): SEHNR, FQNEAQ (reference sequence). V dropped 5 bases and J dropped 2; count of bases not matched to a gene: 10. The CDR3 loop spans 16 amino acids. The CDR3 is CASSETSGAEQETQYF. In DNA, the CDR3 is TGTGCCAGCAGCGAAACTAGCGGAGCAGAGCAAGAGACCCAGTACTTC.

This sequence joins TRBV9 and TRBJ2-7; 10 bases are shared with TRBD2. CDR1 is SGDLS, CDR2 YYNGEE, per germline. The CDR3 runs 15 residues. With 0 bases clipped from V and 6 bases from J, the junction kept 6 bases outside the gene matches. The CDR3: CASSVDLAGDGEQYF. In nucleotides, the CDR3 is TGTGCCAGCAGCGTAGACCTAGCGGGAGATGGCGAGCAGTACTTC.

J is TRBJ1-5 and V is TRBV27; unclear D gene. The V end was cut by 4 bases, the J end by 2 bases, with 12 bases between. CDR1 MNHEY and CDR2 SMNVEV come from the germline V gene (reference sequence). This CDR3 spans 15 amino acids. CDR3 DNA: TGTGCCAGCAGTTCAATGAGTGGGGGCAATCAGCCCCAGCATTTT. Translated, it gives CASSSMSGGNQPQHF.

V usage is TRBV6-1 and J usage is TRBJ2-1, with D possibly matching TRBD1 (6 bases). V gave up 4 bases and J gave up 10 bases, with 11 bases separating them. CDR3 length equals 12 residues. CDR1 is MNHNS, CDR2 SASEGT, per germline. The CDR3 nucleotides are TGTGCCAGCAGTGCGACAGGTGGGGAGCAGTTCTTC. Its protein is CASSATGGEQFF.

The chain joins TRBV19 to TRBJ1-2; 7 nucleotides match TRBD1. The length of the CDR3 is 15 residues. V lost 3 bases to trimming and J lost 4 bases; unmatched junction nucleotides: 8. CDR1 is LNHDA and CDR2 is SQIVND in the germline V gene (reference sequence). The CDR3 nucleotides read TGTGCCAGTAGTATTTTGGCGACAGGGACCTATGGCTACACCTTC. Its translation is CASSILATGTYGYTF.

The V gene is TRBV6-6, the J gene TRBJ2-7; 9 nucleotides match TRBD1. This CDR3 contains 13 residues. The germline V gene has CDR1 MNHNY and CDR2 SVGAGI (reference sequence). V shed 6 bases, J shed 2 bases, and the junction held 2 bases outside the gene matches. The CDR3 nucleotides are TGTGCCAGCAGCCGGGACAGGGCCTACGAGCAGTACTTC. It yields the protein CASSRDRAYEQYF.

The CDR3 region has the DNA TGTGCCAGCAGCCTCACTAGCGGGAGGGCCCCCTACGAGCAGTACTTC. Translation gives CASSLTSGRAPYEQYF. The chain is built from TRBV7-2 and TRBJ2-7; 13 nucleotides align to TRBD2. The length of the CDR3 is 16 residues. Germline trimming cut 5 bases from V and 2 bases from J; bases unmatched to any gene: 6. The germline CDR1 and CDR2 sequences are SGHTA and FQGNSA.

The rearrangement uses TRBV28 and TRBJ2-3; the D gene is possibly TRBD2 (6 bases). The CDR3 contains 15 residues. The V and J ends lost 4 bases and 6 bases respectively, with 17 bases between them. The germline CDR1 and CDR2 sequences are MDHEN and SYDVKM. This chain's CDR3 is CASSSEGGLSDTQYF. DNA for the CDR3: TGTGCCAGCAGTTCCGAGGGTGGACTATCCGATACGCAGTATTTT.

This clone was observed a single time. V and J are TRBV7-8 and TRBJ2-6; D is perhaps TRBD2 (5 bases). CDR1 is SGHVS and CDR2 is FQNEAQ in the germline V gene. This CDR3 has 15 residues. V was clipped by 1 base and J by 4 bases, with 8 bases between them. The CDR3, as DNA: TGTGCCAGCAGCTTAGGAGGGTCAGGGGCCAACGTCCTGACTTTC. Protein sequence: CASSLGGSGANVLTF.

The chain recombines TRBV27 with TRBJ2-2; maybe TRBD2 (6 bases). The CDR3 spans 19 residues. The germline V gene has CDR1 MNHEY and CDR2 SMNVEV (reference sequence). V lost 0 bases and J lost 6, with 23 bases in between. In DNA, the CDR3 is TGTGCCAGCAGTTTATCGATTTTTGAGCGGGTAGGAATTCCCGGGGAGCTGTTTTTT. Translated, it gives CASSLSIFERVGIPGELFF.

The chain joins TRBV7-2 to TRBJ2-2; the D call may be TRBD1 or TRBD2 (5 bases each). The CDR3 covers 12 residues. Germline V gene sequence: CDR1 SGHTA, CDR2 FQGNSA. V was trimmed by 5 bases and J by 14 bases, leaving 15 bases between them. The CDR3, as DNA: TGTGCCAGCAGCCCCGAGGGACGGAATCTGTTTTTT. This encodes CASSPEGRNLFF. Together with reference TRBV7-2 and TRBJ2-2, the CDR3 gives the full variable domain: GAGVSQSPSNKVTEKGKDVELRCDPISGHTALYWYRQSLGQGLEFLIYFQGNSAPDKSGLPSDRFSAERTGGSVSTLTIQRTQQEDSAVYLCASSPEGRNLFFGEGSRLTVL.

This clone was recorded once. The chain employs TRBV5-4 and TRBJ2-1; 8 positions agree with TRBD2. Trimming at V came to 2 bases and at J to 8 bases, leaving 6 bases not matched to a gene. The CDR3 contains 14 residues. Germline CDR1 reads SGHNT; CDR2 reads YYREEE (reference sequence). CDR3 in amino acids: CASSFMAGGHEQFF. The CDR3 region has the DNA TGTGCCAGCAGCTTCATGGCGGGAGGTCATGAGCAGTTCTTC. Looking up the rest from reference TRBV5-4 and TRBJ2-1 gives the full variable domain: ETGVTQSPTHLIKTRGQQVTLRCSSQSGHNTVSWYQQALGQGPQFIFQYYREEENGRGNFPPRFSGLQFPNYSSELNVNALELDDSALYLCASSFMAGGHEQFFGPGTRLTVL.

The chain is built from TRBV29-1 and TRBJ2-5, with 9 nucleotides matching TRBD2. CDR3 length: 13 amino acids. Losses at the gene ends were 5 bases for V and 3 bases for J; bases not matched to a gene: 4. In germline, CDR1 is SQVTM, CDR2 ANQGSEA. The CDR3 loop is CSVPIAGEETQYF. CDR3 nucleotide sequence: TGCAGCGTTCCTATAGCGGGAGAAGAGACCCAGTACTTC. Looking up the rest from reference TRBV29-1 and TRBJ2-5 gives the full variable domain: SAVISQKPSRDICQRGTSLTIQCQVDSQVTMMFWYRQQPGQSLTLIATANQGSEATYESGFVIDKFPISRPNLTFSTLTVSNMSPEDSSIYLCSVPIAGEETQYFGPGTRLLVL.

DNA for the CDR3: TGTGCCTGGGATTCGGGACAGGGTGCTGGCTACACCTTC. Its protein is CAWDSGQGAGYTF. The chain combines TRBV30 with TRBJ1-2; TRBD1 matches at 9 bases. The CDR3 has 13 residues. V shed 5 bases, J shed 7 bases, and the junction held 8 bases outside the gene matches. From germline, CDR1 is GTSNPN and CDR2 SVGIG (reference sequence).

This chain connects TRBV7-8 to TRBJ1-4; maybe TRBD1 (6 bases). The germline V gene has CDR1 SGHVS and CDR2 FQNEAQ. The V end lost 0 bases, the J end lost 8 bases, and 13 bases lay between the germline ends. The CDR3 length is 15 residues. CDR3: CASSLALSGDEKLFF. The CDR3 DNA sequence: TGTGCCAGCAGCTTAGCGCTCTCAGGGGACGAAAAACTGTTTTTT. The complete variable domain, with remaining parts taken from reference TRBV7-8 and TRBJ1-4, reads GAGVSQSPRYKVAKRGQDVALRCDPISGHVSLFWYQQALGQGPEFLTYFQNEAQLDKSGLPSDRFFAERPEGSVSTLKIQRTQQEDSAVYLCASSLALSGDEKLFFGSGTQLSVL.

This chain joins TRBV20-1 and TRBJ1-1, with TRBD1 identical over 7 bases. Germline values: CDR1 DFQATT, CDR2 SNEGSKA (reference sequence). V gave up 1 base and J gave up 11 bases; unmatched junction bases: 4. This CDR3 comprises 11 residues. DNA for the CDR3: TGCAGTGCTAGAGGAGGCAGGGGGGCTTTCTTT. Translating gives CSARGGRGAFF.